The clone carrying this TCR beta chain was counted between two and nine times. The sample is drawn from a study of T cell repertoires in cytomegalovirus infection. TCRdb used MiXCR to reprocess the reads, holding one entry per CDR3 protein. In the table there are some 180,000 distinct CDR3 sequences, roughly a sixth of which are singletons. V was shortened by 4 bases and J by 1 base, with 12 bases between the two germline ends. Germline values: CDR1 SGHRS, CDR2 YFSETQ. This CDR3 contains 15 residues. The clonotype originates from a human donor in good health (CMV status not recorded). Some clones in this sample may be carry-over from other donors' samples. V and J are TRBV5-1 and TRBJ2-1, with D perhaps TRBD1 (5 bases). The sample comprised CD8+ T cells from PBMCs. In DNA, the CDR3 is TGCGCCAGCAGCCCACTCCAGGGTTCCTACAATGAGCAGTTCTTC. Amino acid sequence: CASSPLQGSYNEQFF.